Each of the 6 T cell receptor beta chains below was sequenced from the same sample in a study of CD8 T cells in ankylosing spondylitis. A single record per CDR3 protein comes from TCRdb applying MiXCR to the 5' RACE reads. The table shows approximately 100,000 distinct CDR3 sequences, with roughly 8.3% occurring only once. Sequenced: blood, either unsorted or a sorted T cell fraction (not recorded which). Receptors originate from a male donor with ankylosing spondylitis or in good health (not recorded which).

This clonotype came up many times. The chain couples TRBV7-2 to TRBJ2-1; maybe TRBD2 (5 bases). The CDR3 extends over 13 amino acids. V was clipped by 6 bases and J by 8 bases, with 14 bases between them. CDR1 SGHTA and CDR2 FQGNSA come from the germline V gene. CDR3 DNA sequence: TGTGCCAGCAGTCTCTTCGGGAACGATGAGCAGTTCTTC. As protein: CASSLFGNDEQFF.

Note on this clonotype: A much larger clone sits a single nucleotide away, making a read error possible. This CDR3 fails to terminate in the conserved phenylalanine or tryptophan, so it likely reflects a read error. The chain has TRBV20-1 and TRBJ1-2; D not resolved. The V gene's germline CDR1 is DFQATT and CDR2 SNEGSKA (reference sequence). This CDR3 spans 9 amino acids. Trimming cost V 3 bases and J 7 bases, with 3 bases left between them. CDR3 sequence: CSARAGYTL. Here the CDR3 DNA reads TGCAGTGCTAGGGCTGGCTACACCCTC.

This clonotype was observed many times. The V and J genes are TRBV7-9 and TRBJ1-2, with D hard to call. The CDR3 length is 13 residues. V lost 5 bases and J lost 2, with 9 bases in between. Germline loops: CDR1 SEHNR, CDR2 FQNEAQ (reference sequence). As DNA, the CDR3 is TGTGCCAGCAGCCCAGTGGTGAACTATGGCTACACCTTC. It encodes CASSPVVNYGYTF. The whole variable domain, filled in from reference TRBV7-9 and TRBJ1-2, reads DTGVSQNPRHKITKRGQNVTFRCDPISEHNRLYWYRQTLGQGPEFLTYFQNEAQLEKSRLLSDRFSAERPKGSFSTLEIQRTEQGDSAMYLCASSPVVNYGYTFGSGTRLTVV.

J is TRBJ2-7 and V is TRBV12-3 or TRBV12-4, with 11 bases lining up with TRBD2. The length of the CDR3 is 14 residues. Trimming took 6 bases from V and 4 from J; bases not matched to a gene: 5. Here the CDR3 reads CASSRTSGYYEQYF. CDR3 coding DNA: TGTGCCAGCAGCCGGACTAGCGGGTATTACGAGCAGTACTTC.

The rearrangement joins TRBV7-2 to TRBJ1-5; 11 positions match TRBD1. This CDR3 region has 15 residues. Germline V lookup: CDR1 SGHTA, CDR2 FQGNSA. Trimming removed 5 bases from V and 6 bases from J; junction bases left unmatched: 6. The DNA for the CDR3 is TGTGCCAGCAGCCAGGACAGGGGGCGCGGTCAGCCCCAGCATTTT. It specifies CASSQDRGRGQPQHF.

This clonotype was recorded many times. The chain recombines TRBV29-1 with TRBJ2-1, with no clear D. CDR1 is SQVTM, CDR2 ANQGSEA, per germline. This CDR3 region has 11 residues. V dropped 8 bases and J dropped 0 bases, with 5 bases sitting between them. The CDR3 DNA is TGCAGCTGCAGCTCCTACAATGAGCAGTTCTTC. It codes for CSCSSYNEQFF.